The 18 T cell receptor beta chains presented below share a single source sample, sequenced in a study of shared T cell receptors in the human thymus. Only in-frame clones appear in the TCRdb table, and some are missing; sequencing was by immunoSEQ multiplex PCR. The table has around 730,000 clones, 80% to 90% seen once; the top ten hold 0.008% to 0.011%. This sample also belongs to another study, concerning human thymus T cells.

The specimen sequenced was thymocytes. The receptors come from a girl under three years old with a congenital heart defect.

The rearrangement links TRBV6-1 to TRBJ2-7; the D gene is possibly TRBD2 (7 bases). There are 12 residues in the CDR3. V gave up 8 bases and J gave up 6 bases, with 14 bases separating them. Germline CDR1 is MNHNS and CDR2 is SASEGT. CDR3 sequence reads: CASGTTGSEQYF. The CDR3 nucleotides read TGTGCCAGCGGGACTACAGGGAGCGAGCAGTACTTC.

This chain uses TRBV30 with TRBJ2-7; D call uncertain. CDR3 size: 14 residues. Looked up from germline, CDR1 is GTSNPN and CDR2 is SVGIG (reference sequence). Trimming left V 5 bases short and J 0 bases short, with 14 bases between. Here the CDR3 reads CAWARYWSSYEQYF. The CDR3 nucleotides read TGTGCCTGGGCGAGGTACTGGAGCTCCTACGAGCAGTACTTC.

This clone appeared a single time. The V and J genes are TRBV11-3 and TRBJ1-2; perhaps TRBD1 as D (6 bases). Germline assignment: CDR1 SGHNT and CDR2 YENEEA. This CDR3 is built from 13 residues. Trimming stripped 3 bases from V and 7 bases from J, with 12 bases between. CDR3: CASSLGGQGGYTF. The CDR3 DNA reads TGTGCCAGCAGCTTGGGGGGGCAGGGTGGCTACACCTTC. Variable domain in full (rest from reference TRBV11-3 and TRBJ1-2): EAGVVQSPRYKIIEKKQPVAFWCNPISGHNTLYWYLQNLGQGPELLIRYENEEAVDDSQLPKDRFSAERLKGVDSTLKIQPAELGDSAVYLCASSLGGQGGYTFGSGTRLTVV.

This chain links TRBV6-6 with TRBJ1-6; D gene ambiguous. In germline, CDR1 is MNHNY, CDR2 SVGAGI (reference sequence). The CDR3 extends over 14 amino acids. The V end was cut by 0 bases, the J end by 9 bases, with 9 bases between. This chain's CDR3 is CASSYSVLPSPLHF. CDR3 nucleotides: TGTGCCAGCAGTTACTCTGTTCTCCCTTCACCCCTCCACTTT.

This chain joins TRBV19 and TRBJ2-7; 9 positions match TRBD1. The CDR3 is 15 residues long. Trimming cost V 6 bases and J 0 bases; bases outside gene matches: 6. The germline CDR1 and CDR2 sequences are LNHDA and SQIVND (reference sequence). CDR3 residues: CASRIQGALSYEQYF. CDR3 coding DNA: TGTGCCAGTAGGATACAGGGGGCTCTCTCCTACGAGCAGTACTTC. Full variable domain (rest looked up from reference TRBV19 and TRBJ2-7): DGGITQSPKYLFRKEGQNVTLSCEQNLNHDAMYWYRQDPGQGLRLIYYSQIVNDFQKGDIAEGYSVSREKKESFPLTVTSAQKNPTAFYLCASRIQGALSYEQYFGPGTRLTVT.

The chain is built from TRBV19 and TRBJ1-4; 9 bases are a match to TRBD1. The CDR3 is made up of 22 amino acids. The germline CDR1 and CDR2 sequences are LNHDA and SQIVND (reference sequence). J lost 4 bases, V lost 9 bases, and 30 bases had no gene match. For the CDR3, the DNA is TGTGCCAGCCTAGAGCAACCCCCGGCCGGGACAGGGTCGGTTTTAATTAATGAAAAACTGTTTTTT. It codes for CASLEQPPAGTGSVLINEKLFF.

This chain joins TRBV6-6 and TRBJ1-5; D perhaps matches TRBD1 (6 bases). CDR1 and CDR2 (germline): MNHNY, SVGAGI (reference sequence). V gave up 6 bases and J gave up 4 bases, with 13 bases separating them. There are 14 residues in the CDR3. The CDR3 here is CASRHTGNNQPQHF. In DNA, the CDR3 is TGTGCCAGCAGACATACAGGGAATAATCAGCCCCAGCATTTT.

CDR3 in amino acids: CAISGGGQAGGTDPDTQYF. CDR3 sequence (DNA): TGTGCCATCAGTGGAGGCGGTCAAGCGGGGGGGACGGACCCAGATACGCAGTATTTT. The rearrangement links TRBV10-3 to TRBJ2-3; the match to TRBD2 covers 10 bases. The CDR3 runs 19 residues. V shed 4 bases, J shed 4 bases, and the junction held 17 bases outside the gene matches. CDR1 is ENHRY, CDR2 SYGVKD, per germline.

The rearrangement uses TRBV2 and TRBJ1-6; D is unclear. V shed 0 bases and J shed 8 bases, with 14 bases lying between them. Per the germline V gene, CDR1 is SNHLY and CDR2 is FYNNEI. This CDR3 spans 16 amino acids. The CDR3 is CASSEAGTPPDSPLHF. As DNA, the CDR3 is TGTGCCAGCAGTGAAGCTGGCACCCCACCAGATTCACCCCTCCACTTT.

The rearrangement links TRBV7-9 to TRBJ2-2; 10 positions match TRBD1. In germline, CDR1 is SEHNR, CDR2 FQNEAQ (reference sequence). The ends lost 4 bases at V and 2 bases at J; junction bases unmatched: 10. The CDR3 extends over 18 amino acids. The CDR3 spells CASSSNEDRGLNTGELFF. The CDR3 nucleotides read TGTGCCAGCAGCTCCAATGAAGACAGGGGGCTAAACACCGGGGAGCTGTTTTTT. Supplemented by reference TRBV7-9 and TRBJ2-2, the full variable domain reads DTGVSQNPRHKITKRGQNVTFRCDPISEHNRLYWYRQTLGQGPEFLTYFQNEAQLEKSRLLSDRFSAERPKGSFSTLEIQRTEQGDSAMYLCASSSNEDRGLNTGELFFGEGSRLTVL.

V usage is TRBV19 and J usage is TRBJ1-1; D not resolved. The CDR3 loop spans 15 amino acids. Looked up from germline, CDR1 is LNHDA and CDR2 is SQIVND (reference sequence). V was trimmed by 8 bases and J by 0 bases, leaving 16 bases between them. The DNA of the CDR3 is TGTGCCAGTTCCGGGGAGGTAAGCATGAACACTGAAGCTTTCTTT. Protein sequence: CASSGEVSMNTEAFF. The full variable domain, rest sourced from reference TRBV19 and TRBJ1-1, is DGGITQSPKYLFRKEGQNVTLSCEQNLNHDAMYWYRQDPGQGLRLIYYSQIVNDFQKGDIAEGYSVSREKKESFPLTVTSAQKNPTAFYLCASSGEVSMNTEAFFGQGTRLTVV.

CDR3 region: CASSLLDARGGPRDTQYF. In DNA form, the CDR3 reads TGTGCCAGCAGTTTATTAGACGCTAGGGGGGGGCCTCGGGATACGCAGTATTTT. The V and J genes are TRBV28 and TRBJ2-3, with D possibly matching TRBD2 (7 bases). The CDR3 extends over 18 amino acids. V was trimmed by 1 base and J by 6 bases, leaving 23 bases between them. Germline loops: CDR1 MDHEN, CDR2 SYDVKM.

V and J are TRBV28 and TRBJ1-5; 10 bases fit TRBD1. V was pared by 6 bases and J by 1 base, with 9 bases of the junction left unmatched. Germline CDR1 and CDR2: MDHEN and SYDVKM. CDR3 length equals 17 residues. The DNA of the CDR3 is TGTGCCAGCAGGTCGGGACAGGGGTTTGACAGCAATCAGCCCCAGCATTTT. Translating it yields CASRSGQGFDSNQPQHF.

V is TRBV5-1 and J is TRBJ1-1, with D possibly TRBD1 on 5 matching bases. In germline, CDR1 is SGHRS, CDR2 YFSETQ. V was pared by 4 bases and J by 3 bases, with 22 bases between. The CDR3 is made up of 17 amino acids. CDR3 nucleotides: TGCGCCAGCAGCCCTAGAGGAGGAGGGGCGCGGGACACTGAAGCTTTCTTT. This translates into CASSPRGGGARDTEAFF.

The chain employs TRBV11-2 and TRBJ1-1; D is undetermined. The CDR3 loop spans 18 amino acids. With 3 bases removed from V and 5 bases from J, the gap between germline ends came to 25 bases. Germline V lookup: CDR1 SGHAT, CDR2 FQNNGV. CDR3 residues: CASSFGPFRSPGRTEAFF. In nucleotides, the CDR3 is TGTGCCAGCAGCTTTGGCCCCTTCAGAAGCCCGGGGAGGACTGAAGCTTTCTTT.

This clone showed up just once. The genes are TRBV4-1 and TRBJ2-3; 12 positions match TRBD2. Germline V CDR1 and CDR2: MGHRA, YSYEKL. V shed 1 base and J 5 bases; nucleotides not matched to a gene: 4. The CDR3 sequence is 16 residues long. The CDR3 nucleotides are TGCGCCAGCAGCCAAGGACTAGCGGGGGTTGGAGATACGCAGTATTTT. Translation gives CASSQGLAGVGDTQYF.

The chain is built from TRBV6-5 and TRBJ1-4, with 9 bases matching TRBD1. The CDR3 is made up of 13 amino acids. The J segment lost 7 bases and the V segment lost 4 bases, leaving 1 base of the junction unmatched. CDR1 MNHEY and CDR2 SVGAGI come from the germline V gene. The CDR3 loop reads CASSWTGAEKLFF. The DNA of the CDR3 is TGTGCCAGCAGTTGGACAGGGGCTGAAAAACTGTTTTTT.

The V gene is TRBV4-1, the J gene TRBJ1-2; TRBD1 might be the D (6 bases). Trimming left V 2 bases short and J 7 bases short, with 8 bases between. CDR1 MGHRA and CDR2 YSYEKL come from the germline V gene. This CDR3 contains 12 residues. The CDR3, as DNA: TGCGCCAGCAGCCAAATAGGGGGTGGCTACACCTTC. It encodes CASSQIGGGYTF.